What follows describes a single T cell receptor (beta chain). This clonotype was found a few times. The target of this receptor is not known. No base quality values were provided; no much bigger clone lies one nucleotide off. TCR alpha and beta chain libraries were amplified separately from the second PCR step onward. To determine each donor's CMV status, fresh PBMCs were stimulated overnight with CMV viral lysate, and IFNgamma production from CD4+ T cells was then assessed. CD4 T cells were positively selected using Miltenyi beads, after which CD8 T cells were positively selected from the CD4-negative fraction. After staining for CD3, CD4, CD8, CD45RA, CD27 and a live/dead dye, cells were sorted on a BD Aria II into four subsets based on CD45RA and CD27. A few healthy volunteers provided blood, and each donor's sample was split into CD4 and CD8 T cells and then further divided into four differentiation subsets. Around 110 ml of peripheral blood was taken from each donor, and PBMC were separated by density-gradient centrifugation on Ficoll-Paque PLUS. The sorted cells were lysed in RLT buffer, after which RNA was extracted using a Qiagen RNeasy kit and kept at -80 degrees C.

These data belong to a study of naive and memory T cell subsets (dated by TCRdb to about 2017). Background on the whole study: An open-source, UMI-based TCR alpha and beta sequencing pipeline was applied to sorted naive and memory peripheral blood T cell subsets. Complete agreement was observed between the functional CMV T cell responses and the IgG serology results. RNA was DNase-treated and reverse transcribed with TCR constant-region primers, mostly using SuperScript III. Results and caveats for the whole study, not just this receptor: RNA-based TCR counts may be affected by expression changes linked to T cell activation and differentiation. A few larger clonotypes were present in naive repertoires, particularly the CD8 repertoires, and these clonotypes were possibly memory cells re-expressing CD45RA. A clonotype was defined as a single alpha or beta chain sequence rather than as a paired alpha/beta receptor. After error correction, only a single occurrence was seen for over 95% of naive TCR sequences, so much steeper abundance distributions were produced than in memory subsets. The repertoire findings for the naive and memory subsets could not be validated against a ground truth because none was available. The abundance of TCRs followed a power law with an exponent that differed between naive and memory subsets yet stayed consistent across the three individuals. In both CD4 and CD8 cells, the Gini index increased while Shannon and inverse Simpson diversity decreased from naive through CM, EM and EMRA.

The method was UMI-ligation and nested PCR. To cover both TRBC1 and TRBC2, the beta constant-region primer consisted of an equimolar mix of two oligonucleotides. The ligated cDNA went through four rounds of PCR with nested alpha and beta constant-region primers together with the SP2 primer. T4 RNA ligase 1 ligated a single-stranded oligonucleotide carrying the SP2 primer and a 12-nucleotide UMI to the cDNA 3' end. The ligation reaction was incubated at 16°C for about 20-25 hours. PCR2 was typically run as a SYBR Green qPCR and stopped at a predetermined threshold to prevent over-amplification. Apart from the first purification, every purification step used Agencourt AMPure XP magnetic beads. Library amounts were measured by Qubit and library quality was assessed on a TapeStation, where the main peak was expected at around 650 bp. The pooled libraries were sequenced on an Illumina MiSeq using v2 2x251 paired-end kits, which usually yielded roughly 0.95-2.1 million reads per sample. Each sample's library went into the pool at about 4.1 nM, and about 5-7% PhiX was added to help with cluster recognition. The study's own analysis went as follows. V and J genes were assigned to Demultiplexor-processed FASTQ reads by Decombinator through tag matching, with a single base-pair mismatch being allowed. By using UMIs, Collapsinator corrected both sequencing errors and the frequency errors caused by PCR heterogeneity. TCRs were translated and CDR3s were extracted from the conserved cysteine to the FGXG phenylalanine by CDR3Translator, with non-productive sequences being flagged. Gini, Shannon entropy and inverse Simpson indices were computed after subsampling the repertoires to the same number of UMI-defined TCRs. Within the linear range, a power law was fitted by maximum likelihood to the distributions of clonotype abundance. When run on a single naive CD8 sample, MIGEC and the pipeline yielded similar UMI counts, similar unique TCR numbers and similar clonal distributions. One analysis removed from the naive repertoire any naive TCRs that were also found in any memory subset from the same donor. The repertoires were searched for 7,322 CMV-associated CDR3 sequences that had been compiled from VDJdb and a published dataset. TCRdb's own reprocessing of the public reads used fastp at Q25 and MiXCR and kept productive beta chains. Each CDR3 protein appears once, grouped with its most common genes and DNA. These V and J calls are TCRdb output, not the study's own analysis. Recorded for this sample are 120,000 to 150,000 distinct CDR3 sequences; 22% of them occurred a single time. The ten largest clones capture around 0.11% of the sample.

The CDR3 runs 12 amino acids, cysteine and phenylalanine included. The retained sequence is limited to the CDR3, 36 bases, with the frame set at the first base. V gives up 10 bases and J gives up 4 bases, and the segment between their germline ends measures 11 bases. CDR1 is given as ENHRY and CDR2 as SYGVKD, both from the germline V gene. The source is a human donor in good health. The sample was naive CD4+ T cells from blood. The meaning of the sample's cell subset or site label: naive T cells, CD45RA high CD27+. The rearrangement joined TRBV10-3 to TRBJ1-3; too little of a D gene remains to name it. The sequence in DNA is TGTGCCACCTCCCCACAGGGAAACACCATATATTTT. The translation is CATSPQGNTIYF.